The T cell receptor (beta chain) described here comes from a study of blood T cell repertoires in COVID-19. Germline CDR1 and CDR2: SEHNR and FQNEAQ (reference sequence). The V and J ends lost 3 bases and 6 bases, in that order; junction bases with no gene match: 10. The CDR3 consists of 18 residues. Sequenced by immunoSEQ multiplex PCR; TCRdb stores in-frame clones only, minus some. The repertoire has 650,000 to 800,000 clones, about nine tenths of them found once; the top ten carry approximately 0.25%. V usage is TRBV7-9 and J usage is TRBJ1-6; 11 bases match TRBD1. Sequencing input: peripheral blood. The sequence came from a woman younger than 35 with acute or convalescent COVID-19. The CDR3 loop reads CASSFPGQGVSGNSPLHF. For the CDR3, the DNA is TGTGCCAGCAGCTTCCCGGGACAGGGGGTCTCTGGTAATTCACCCCTCCACTTT.